Listed here is a single T cell receptor beta chain. Its antigen remains unidentified. The record originates from a study of a mutant IDH1 vaccine in newly diagnosed glioma. Study summary: Administration of eight vaccinations to patients took place in weeks 1, 3, 5, 7, 11, 15, 19, 23. Vaccination started 4-6 weeks after radiotherapy alone, or with temozolomide cycles. Among treated patients, 62.5% were male and roughly 38% female, and mean age was approximately 40 years.

Here immunoSEQ multiplex PCR was the method, and the copy in TCRdb shows in-frame clones only, minus some. The sample includes 50,000 or so clones, around four fifths seen only once; the top ten take 6.5% to 9%. As to time point: week 5, during vaccination. Vaccine doses each comprised 300 ug of mutant IDH1 20-mer peptide, with topical imiquimod. The CDR3 covers 14 residues. Germline CDR1 SGHAT, CDR2 FQNNGV. V was shortened by 4 bases and J by 0 bases, with 9 bases between the two germline ends. The sample consisted of PBMCs, taken from a glioma patient whose treatment included an IDH1 peptide vaccine. V gene TRBV11-2 combines with J gene TRBJ1-1, with D maybe TRBD1 (5 bases). The TCR sequence derives from a woman aged 45 to 65 with glioma. The CDR3 spells CASSSRGLNTEAFF. CDR3 nucleotides: TGTGCCAGCAGCTCACGGGGCCTGAACACTGAAGCTTTCTTT.